What follows is one TCR beta chain and its context. Everyone who took part was roughly 18 to 89 years old, and they came from about 25 US areas. Participant-given clinical history determined each cohort assignment. The data derive from a study of blood T cell repertoires in COVID-19. The wider study: Nucleic acid was either cDNA or gDNA, and it came from T cells, B-cell-depleted T cells, or PBMCs.

The CDR3 loop spans 15 amino acids. V lost 4 bases and J 0 bases, leaving 12 bases between the germline ends. In germline, CDR1 is SGHRS, CDR2 YFSETQ. Original handling: By means of reference gene primer amplification, nucleated cell counts were estimated. Method: immunoSEQ multiplex PCR; TCRdb's copy keeps in-frame clones and lacks some. D and trimming were read from the DNA, whereas the V and J calls and clone size are those reported in that table. This table has 400,000 or so clones, roughly nine tenths appearing once. The sequencing input was PBMCs or T cells enriched from blood (not recorded which). The clonotype originates from a young man who had recovered from COVID-19. V gene TRBV5-1 combines with J gene TRBJ2-3; D remains ambiguous. The CDR3 protein is CASSTTPASTDTQYF. Here the CDR3 DNA reads TGCGCCAGCAGCACGACACCGGCTAGCACAGATACGCAGTATTTT.